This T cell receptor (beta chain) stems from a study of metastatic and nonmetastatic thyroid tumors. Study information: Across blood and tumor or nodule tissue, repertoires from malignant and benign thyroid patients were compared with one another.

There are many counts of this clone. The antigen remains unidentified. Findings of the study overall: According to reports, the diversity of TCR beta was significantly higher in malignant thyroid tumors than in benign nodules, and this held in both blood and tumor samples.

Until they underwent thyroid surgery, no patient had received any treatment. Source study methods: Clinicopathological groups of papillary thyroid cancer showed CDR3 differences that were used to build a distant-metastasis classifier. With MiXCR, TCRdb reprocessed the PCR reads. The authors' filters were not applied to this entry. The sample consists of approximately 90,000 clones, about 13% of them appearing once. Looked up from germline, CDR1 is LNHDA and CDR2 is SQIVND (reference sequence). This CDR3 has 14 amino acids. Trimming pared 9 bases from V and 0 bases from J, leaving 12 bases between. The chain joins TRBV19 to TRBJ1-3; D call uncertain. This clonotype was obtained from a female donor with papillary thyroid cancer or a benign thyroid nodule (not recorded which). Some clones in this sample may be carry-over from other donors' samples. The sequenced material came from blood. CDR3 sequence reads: CASTKRGSGNTIYF. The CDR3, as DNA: TGTGCCAGCACCAAACGTGGCTCTGGAAACACCATATATTTT.